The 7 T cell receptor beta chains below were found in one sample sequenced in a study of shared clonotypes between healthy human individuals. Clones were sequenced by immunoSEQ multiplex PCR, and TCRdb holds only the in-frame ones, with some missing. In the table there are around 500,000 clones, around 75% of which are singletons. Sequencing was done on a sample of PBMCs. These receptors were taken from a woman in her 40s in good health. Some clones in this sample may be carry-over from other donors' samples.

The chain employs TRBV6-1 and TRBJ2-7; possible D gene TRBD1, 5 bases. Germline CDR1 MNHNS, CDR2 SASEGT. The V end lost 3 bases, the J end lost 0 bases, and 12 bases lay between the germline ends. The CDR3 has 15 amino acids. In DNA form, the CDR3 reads TGTGCCAGCAGTGACAGGGTGACGGGCTCCTACGAGCAGTACTTC. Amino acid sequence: CASSDRVTGSYEQYF.

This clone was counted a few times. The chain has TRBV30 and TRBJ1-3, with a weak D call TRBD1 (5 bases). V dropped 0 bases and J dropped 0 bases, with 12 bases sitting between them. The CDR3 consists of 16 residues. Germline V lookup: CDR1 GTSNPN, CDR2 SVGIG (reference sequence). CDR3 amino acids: CAWSVPRTSSGNTIYF. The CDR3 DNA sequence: TGTGCCTGGAGTGTCCCCCGGACAAGCTCTGGAAACACCATATATTTT.

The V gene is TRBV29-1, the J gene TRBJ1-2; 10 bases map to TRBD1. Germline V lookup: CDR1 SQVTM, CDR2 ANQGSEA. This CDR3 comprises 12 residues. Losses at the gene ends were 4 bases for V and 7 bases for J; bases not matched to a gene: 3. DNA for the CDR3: TGCAGCGTTGCGACAGGGGGCTTTGGCTACACCTTC. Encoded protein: CSVATGGFGYTF.

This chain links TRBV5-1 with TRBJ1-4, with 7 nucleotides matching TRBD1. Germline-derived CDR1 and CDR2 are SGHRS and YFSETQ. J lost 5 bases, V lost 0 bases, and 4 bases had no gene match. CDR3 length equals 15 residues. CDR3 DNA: TGCGCCAGCAGCTTGGAGGGCAGGGGGAATGAAAAACTGTTTTTT. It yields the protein CASSLEGRGNEKLFF.

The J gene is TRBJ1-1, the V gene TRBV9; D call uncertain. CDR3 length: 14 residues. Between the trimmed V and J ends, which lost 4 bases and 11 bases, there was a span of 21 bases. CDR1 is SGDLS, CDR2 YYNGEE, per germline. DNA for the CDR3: TGTGCCAGCAGCTCCCCCCTAGGGAACATTAAGGCTTTCTTT. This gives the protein CASSSPLGNIKAFF.

CDR3 bases: TGTGCCAGCAGTCGCGGACTAGACGGTCCTCGCTGGTATTTT. Translated: CASSRGLDGPRWYF. V gene TRBV7-2 combines with J gene TRBJ2-3; 7 bases map to TRBD2. This CDR3 spans 14 amino acids. The V gene's germline CDR1 is SGHTA and CDR2 FQGNSA. V shed 6 bases, J shed 14 bases, and the junction held 17 bases outside the gene matches.

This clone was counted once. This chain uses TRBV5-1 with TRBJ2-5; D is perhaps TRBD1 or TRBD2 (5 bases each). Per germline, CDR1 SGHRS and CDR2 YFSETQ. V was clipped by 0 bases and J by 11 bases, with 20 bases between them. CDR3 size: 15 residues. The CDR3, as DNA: TGCGCCAGCAGCTTGGGAGGCAGGGTGGCGGAGGAGCAGTACTTC. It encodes CASSLGGRVAEEQYF. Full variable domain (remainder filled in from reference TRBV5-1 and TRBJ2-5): KAGVTQTPRYLIKTRGQQVTLSCSPISGHRSVSWYQQTPGQGLQFLFEYFSETQRNKGNFPGRFSGRQFSNSRSEMNVSTLELGDSALYLCASSLGGRVAEEQYFGPGTRLLVL.